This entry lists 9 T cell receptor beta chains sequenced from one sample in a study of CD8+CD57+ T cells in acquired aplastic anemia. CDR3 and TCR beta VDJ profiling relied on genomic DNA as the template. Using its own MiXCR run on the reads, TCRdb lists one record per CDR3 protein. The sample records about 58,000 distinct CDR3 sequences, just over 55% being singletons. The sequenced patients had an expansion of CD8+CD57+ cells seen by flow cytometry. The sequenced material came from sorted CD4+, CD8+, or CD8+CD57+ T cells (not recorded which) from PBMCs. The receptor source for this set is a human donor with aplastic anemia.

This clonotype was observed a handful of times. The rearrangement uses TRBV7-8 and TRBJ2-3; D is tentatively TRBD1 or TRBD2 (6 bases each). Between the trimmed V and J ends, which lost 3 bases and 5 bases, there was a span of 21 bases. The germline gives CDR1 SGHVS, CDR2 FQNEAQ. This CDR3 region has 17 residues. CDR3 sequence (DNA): TGTGCCAGCAGCTTGAGTTTAGGGGGTCCCGGGGGAGATACGCAGTATTTT. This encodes CASSLSLGGPGGDTQYF.

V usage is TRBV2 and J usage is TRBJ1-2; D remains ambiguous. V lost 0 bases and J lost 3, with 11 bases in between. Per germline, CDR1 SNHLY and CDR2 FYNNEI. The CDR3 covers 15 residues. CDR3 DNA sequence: TGTGCCAGCAGTGAAGCGCAGGAGTCCTACTATGGCTACACCTTC. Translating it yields CASSEAQESYYGYTF.

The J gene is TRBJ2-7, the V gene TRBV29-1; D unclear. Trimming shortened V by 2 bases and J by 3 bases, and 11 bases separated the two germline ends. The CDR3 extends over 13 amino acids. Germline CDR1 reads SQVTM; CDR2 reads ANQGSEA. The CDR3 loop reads CSVEIGFNYEQYF. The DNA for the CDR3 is TGCAGCGTTGAAATAGGATTCAACTACGAGCAGTACTTC.

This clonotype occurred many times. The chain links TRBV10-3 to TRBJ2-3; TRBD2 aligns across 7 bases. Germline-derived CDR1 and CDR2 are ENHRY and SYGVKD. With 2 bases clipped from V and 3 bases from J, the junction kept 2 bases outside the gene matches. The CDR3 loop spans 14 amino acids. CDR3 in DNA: TGTGCCATCAGTGAGCAGCGGGGAACAGATACGCAGTATTTT. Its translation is CAISEQRGTDTQYF.

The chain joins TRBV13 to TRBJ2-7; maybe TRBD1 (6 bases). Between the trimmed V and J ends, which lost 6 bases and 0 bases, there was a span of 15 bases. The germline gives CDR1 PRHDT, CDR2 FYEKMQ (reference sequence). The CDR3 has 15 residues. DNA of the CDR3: TGTGCCAGCAGTATTGGGGGACAAGTCTCCTACGAGCAGTACTTC. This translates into CASSIGGQVSYEQYF.

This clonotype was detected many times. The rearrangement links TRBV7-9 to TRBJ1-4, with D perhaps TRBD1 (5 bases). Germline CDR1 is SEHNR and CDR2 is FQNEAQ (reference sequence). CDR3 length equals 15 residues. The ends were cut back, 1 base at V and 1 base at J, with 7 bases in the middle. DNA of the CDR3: TGTGCCAGCAGCTTAGGGGGGGGAACTAATGAAAAACTGTTTTTT. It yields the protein CASSLGGGTNEKLFF.

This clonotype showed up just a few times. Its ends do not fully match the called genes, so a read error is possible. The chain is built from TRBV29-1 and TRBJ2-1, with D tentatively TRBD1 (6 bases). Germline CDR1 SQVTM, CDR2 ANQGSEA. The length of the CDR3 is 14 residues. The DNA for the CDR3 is TGCAGCGTGGAAGGACAGAAGGGCCGCAATGAGCAGTTCTTC. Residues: CSVEGQKGRNEQFF.

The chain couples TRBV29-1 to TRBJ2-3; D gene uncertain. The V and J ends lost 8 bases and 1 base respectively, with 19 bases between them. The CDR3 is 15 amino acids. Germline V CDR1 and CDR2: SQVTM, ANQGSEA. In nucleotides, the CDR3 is TGCAGCCTCGACCCGACGGCTCTGGGCACAGATACGCAGTATTTT. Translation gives CSLDPTALGTDTQYF.

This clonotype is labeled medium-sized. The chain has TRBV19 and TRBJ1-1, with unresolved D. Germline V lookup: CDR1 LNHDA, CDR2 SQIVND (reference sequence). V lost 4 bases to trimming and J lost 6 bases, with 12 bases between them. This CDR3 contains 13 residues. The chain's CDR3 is CASSTKGSPEAFF. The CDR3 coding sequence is TGTGCCAGTAGTACGAAAGGAAGCCCTGAAGCTTTCTTT.